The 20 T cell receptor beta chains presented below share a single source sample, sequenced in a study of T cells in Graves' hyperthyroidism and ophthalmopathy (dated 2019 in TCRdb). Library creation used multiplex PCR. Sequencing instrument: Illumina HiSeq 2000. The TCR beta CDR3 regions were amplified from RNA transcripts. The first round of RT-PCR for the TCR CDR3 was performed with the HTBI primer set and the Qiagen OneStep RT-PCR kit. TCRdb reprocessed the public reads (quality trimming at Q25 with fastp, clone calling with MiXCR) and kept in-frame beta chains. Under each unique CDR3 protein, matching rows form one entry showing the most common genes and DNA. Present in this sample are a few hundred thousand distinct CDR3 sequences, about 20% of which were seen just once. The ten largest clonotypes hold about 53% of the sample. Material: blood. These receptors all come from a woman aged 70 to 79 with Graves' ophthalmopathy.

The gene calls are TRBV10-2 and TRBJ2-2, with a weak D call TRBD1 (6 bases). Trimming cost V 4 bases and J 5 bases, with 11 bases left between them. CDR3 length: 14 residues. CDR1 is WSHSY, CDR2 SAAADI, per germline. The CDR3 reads CASSATGSTGELFF. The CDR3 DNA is TGCGCCAGCAGTGCAACAGGGAGTACCGGGGAGCTGTTTTTT.

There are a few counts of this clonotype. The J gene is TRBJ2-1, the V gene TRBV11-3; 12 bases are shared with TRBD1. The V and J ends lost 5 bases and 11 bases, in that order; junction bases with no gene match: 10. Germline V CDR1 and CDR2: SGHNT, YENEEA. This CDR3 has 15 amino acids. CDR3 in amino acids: CASSPLGTGGAQQFF. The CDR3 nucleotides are TGTGCCAGCAGCCCGCTCGGGACAGGGGGCGCTCAGCAGTTCTTC. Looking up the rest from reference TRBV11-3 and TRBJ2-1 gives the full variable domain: EAGVVQSPRYKIIEKKQPVAFWCNPISGHNTLYWYLQNLGQGPELLIRYENEEAVDDSQLPKDRFSAERLKGVDSTLKIQPAELGDSAVYLCASSPLGTGGAQQFFGPGTRLTVL.

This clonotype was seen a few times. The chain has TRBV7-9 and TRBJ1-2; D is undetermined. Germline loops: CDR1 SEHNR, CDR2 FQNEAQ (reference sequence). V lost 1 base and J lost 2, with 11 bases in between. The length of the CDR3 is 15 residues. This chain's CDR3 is CASSLVPTVNYGYTF. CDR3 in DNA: TGTGCCAGCAGCTTAGTTCCGACGGTCAACTATGGCTACACCTTC.

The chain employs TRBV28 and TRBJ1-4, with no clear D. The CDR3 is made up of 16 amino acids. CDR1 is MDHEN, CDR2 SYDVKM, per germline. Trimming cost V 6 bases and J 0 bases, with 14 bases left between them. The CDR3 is CASSSPRAPTNEKLFF. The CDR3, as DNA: TGTGCCAGCAGCTCCCCCCGCGCGCCAACTAATGAAAAACTGTTTTTT.

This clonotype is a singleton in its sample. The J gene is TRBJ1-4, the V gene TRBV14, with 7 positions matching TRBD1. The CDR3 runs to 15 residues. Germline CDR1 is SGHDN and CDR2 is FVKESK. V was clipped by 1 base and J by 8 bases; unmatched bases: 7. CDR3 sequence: CASSQGQGRWEKLFF. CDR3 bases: TGTGCCAGCAGCCAAGGACAGGGAAGATGGGAAAAACTGTTTTTT.

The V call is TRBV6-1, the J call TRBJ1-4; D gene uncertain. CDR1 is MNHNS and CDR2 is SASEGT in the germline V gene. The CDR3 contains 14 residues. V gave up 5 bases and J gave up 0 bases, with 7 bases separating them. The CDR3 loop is CASSTLATNEKLFF. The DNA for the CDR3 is TGTGCCAGCAGTACACTTGCAACTAATGAAAAACTGTTTTTT.

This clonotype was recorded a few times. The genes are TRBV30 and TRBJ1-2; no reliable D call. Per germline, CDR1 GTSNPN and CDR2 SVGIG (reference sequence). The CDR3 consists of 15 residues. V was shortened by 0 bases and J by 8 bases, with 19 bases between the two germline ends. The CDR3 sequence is CAWSVHPVRGRGYTF. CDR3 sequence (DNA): TGTGCCTGGAGTGTACACCCTGTCCGGGGTCGGGGCTACACCTTC. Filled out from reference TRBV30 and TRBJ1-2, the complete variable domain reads SQTIHQWPATLVQPVGSPLSLECTVEGTSNPNLYWYRQAAGRGLQLLFYSVGIGQISSEVPQNLSASRPQDRQFILSSKKLLLSDSGFYLCAWSVHPVRGRGYTFGSGTRLTVV.

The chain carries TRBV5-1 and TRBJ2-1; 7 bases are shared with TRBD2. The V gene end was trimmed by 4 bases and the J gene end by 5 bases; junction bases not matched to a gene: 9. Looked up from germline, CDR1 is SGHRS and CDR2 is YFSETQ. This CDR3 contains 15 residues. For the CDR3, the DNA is TGCGCCAGCAGCCCTAGGGGTGGGAGGGACAATGAGCAGTTCTTC. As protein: CASSPRGGRDNEQFF.

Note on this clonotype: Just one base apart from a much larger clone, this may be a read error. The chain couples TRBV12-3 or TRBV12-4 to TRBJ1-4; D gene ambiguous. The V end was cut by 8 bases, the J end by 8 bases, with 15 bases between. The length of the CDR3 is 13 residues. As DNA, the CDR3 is TGTGCCAGCGGAGGTGCGCCTAGAGAAAAACTGTTTTTT. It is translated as CASGGAPREKLFF.

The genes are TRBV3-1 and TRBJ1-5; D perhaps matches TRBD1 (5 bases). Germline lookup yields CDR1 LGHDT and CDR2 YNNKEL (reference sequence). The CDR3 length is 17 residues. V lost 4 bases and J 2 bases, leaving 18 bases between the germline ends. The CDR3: CASSRDLPGHGNQPQHF. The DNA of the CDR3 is TGTGCCAGCAGCCGAGATCTTCCAGGGCATGGCAATCAGCCCCAGCATTTT.

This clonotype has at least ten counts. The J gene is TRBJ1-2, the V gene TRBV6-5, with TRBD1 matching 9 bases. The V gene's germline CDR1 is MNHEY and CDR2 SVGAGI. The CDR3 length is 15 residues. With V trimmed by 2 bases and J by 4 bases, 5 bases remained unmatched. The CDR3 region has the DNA TGTGCCAGCAGTTACCCGGGACAGGGAGGCTATGGCTACACCTTC. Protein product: CASSYPGQGGYGYTF.

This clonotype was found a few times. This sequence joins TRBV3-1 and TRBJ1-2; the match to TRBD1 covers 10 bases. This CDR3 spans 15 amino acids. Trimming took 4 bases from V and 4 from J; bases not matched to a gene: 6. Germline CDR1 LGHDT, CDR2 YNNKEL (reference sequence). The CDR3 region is CASSRGGQGTYGYTF. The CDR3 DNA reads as TGTGCCAGCAGCCGTGGGGGACAGGGGACCTATGGCTACACCTTC. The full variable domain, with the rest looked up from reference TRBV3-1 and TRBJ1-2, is DTAVSQTPKYLVTQMGNDKSIKCEQNLGHDTMYWYKQDSKKFLKIMFSYNNKELIINETVPNRFSPKSPDKAHLNLHINSLELGDSAVYFCASSRGGQGTYGYTFGSGTRLTVV.

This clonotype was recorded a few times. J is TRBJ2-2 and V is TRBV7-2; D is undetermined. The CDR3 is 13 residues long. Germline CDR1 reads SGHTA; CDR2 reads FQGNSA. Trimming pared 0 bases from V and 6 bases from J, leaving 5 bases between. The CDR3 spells CASSLALSGELFF. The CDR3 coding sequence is TGTGCCAGCAGCTTAGCTCTATCCGGGGAGCTGTTTTTT.

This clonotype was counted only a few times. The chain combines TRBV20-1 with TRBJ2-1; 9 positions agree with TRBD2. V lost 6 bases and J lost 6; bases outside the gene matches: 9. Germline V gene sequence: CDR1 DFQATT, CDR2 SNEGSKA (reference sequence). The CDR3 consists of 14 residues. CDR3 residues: CSAEGSGRGNEQFF. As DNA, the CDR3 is TGCAGTGCCGAGGGTAGCGGGAGAGGCAATGAGCAGTTCTTC.

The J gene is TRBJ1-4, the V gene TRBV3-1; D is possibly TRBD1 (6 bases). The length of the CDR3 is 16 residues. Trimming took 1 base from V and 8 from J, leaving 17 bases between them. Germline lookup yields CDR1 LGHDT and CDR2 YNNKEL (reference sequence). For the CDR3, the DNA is TGTGCCAGCAGCCAAGGGACAGATCAACGGGGAGAAAAACTGTTTTTT. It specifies CASSQGTDQRGEKLFF.

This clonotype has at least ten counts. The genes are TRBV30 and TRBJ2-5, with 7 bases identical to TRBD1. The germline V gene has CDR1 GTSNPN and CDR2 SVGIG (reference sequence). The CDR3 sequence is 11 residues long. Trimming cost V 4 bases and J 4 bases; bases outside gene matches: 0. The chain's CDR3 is CAWTGGETQYF. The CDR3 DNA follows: TGTGCCTGGACAGGGGGAGAGACCCAGTACTTC.

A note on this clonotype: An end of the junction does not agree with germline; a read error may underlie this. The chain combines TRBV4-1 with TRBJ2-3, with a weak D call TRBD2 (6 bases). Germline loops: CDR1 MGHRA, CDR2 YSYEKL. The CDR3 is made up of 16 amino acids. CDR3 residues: CASSQTAGTRTDTQYF. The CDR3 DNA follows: TGCGCCAGCAGCCAAACCGCAGGGACTCGCACCGATACGCAGTATTTT.

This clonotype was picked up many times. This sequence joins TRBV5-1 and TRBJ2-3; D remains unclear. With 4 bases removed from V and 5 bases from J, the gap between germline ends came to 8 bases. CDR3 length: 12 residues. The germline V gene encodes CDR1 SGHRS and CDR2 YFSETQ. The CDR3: CASSPKGDTQYF. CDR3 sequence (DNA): TGCGCCAGCAGCCCCAAAGGAGATACGCAGTATTTT.

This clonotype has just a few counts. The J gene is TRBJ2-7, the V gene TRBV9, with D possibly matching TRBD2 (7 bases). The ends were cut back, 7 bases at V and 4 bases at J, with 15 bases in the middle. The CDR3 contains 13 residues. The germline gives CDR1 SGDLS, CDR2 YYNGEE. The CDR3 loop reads CASGEGGAYEQYF. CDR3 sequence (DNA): TGTGCCAGCGGGGAGGGGGGCGCGTACGAGCAGTACTTC.

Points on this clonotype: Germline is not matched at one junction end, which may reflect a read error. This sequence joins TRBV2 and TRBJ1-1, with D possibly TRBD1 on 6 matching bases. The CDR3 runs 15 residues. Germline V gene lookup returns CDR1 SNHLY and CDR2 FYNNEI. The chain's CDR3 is CASSADRYTNTEALF. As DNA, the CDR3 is TGTGCCAGCAGTGCGGACAGATATACGAACACTGAAGCCTTGTTT.